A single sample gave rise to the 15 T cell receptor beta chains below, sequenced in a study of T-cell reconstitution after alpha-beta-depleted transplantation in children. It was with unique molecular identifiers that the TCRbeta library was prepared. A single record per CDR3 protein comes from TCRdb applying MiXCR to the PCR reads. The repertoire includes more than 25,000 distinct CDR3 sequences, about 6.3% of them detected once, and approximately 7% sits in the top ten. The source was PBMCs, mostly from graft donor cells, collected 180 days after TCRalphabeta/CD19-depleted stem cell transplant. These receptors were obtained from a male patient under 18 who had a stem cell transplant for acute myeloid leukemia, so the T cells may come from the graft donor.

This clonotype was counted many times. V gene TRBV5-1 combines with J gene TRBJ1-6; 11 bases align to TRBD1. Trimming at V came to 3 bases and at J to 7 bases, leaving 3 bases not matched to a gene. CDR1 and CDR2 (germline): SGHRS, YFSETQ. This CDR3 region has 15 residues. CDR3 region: CASSWGQGGNSPLHF. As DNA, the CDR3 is TGCGCCAGCAGCTGGGGACAGGGGGGAAATTCACCCCTCCACTTT. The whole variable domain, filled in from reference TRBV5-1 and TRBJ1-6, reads KAGVTQTPRYLIKTRGQQVTLSCSPISGHRSVSWYQQTPGQGLQFLFEYFSETQRNKGNFPGRFSGRQFSNSRSEMNVSTLELGDSALYLCASSWGQGGNSPLHFGNGTRLTVT.

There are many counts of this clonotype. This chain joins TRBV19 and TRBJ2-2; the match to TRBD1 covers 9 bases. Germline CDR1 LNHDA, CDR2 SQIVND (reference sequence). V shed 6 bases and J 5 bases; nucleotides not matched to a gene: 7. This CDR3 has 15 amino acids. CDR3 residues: CASSSGQGWTGELFF. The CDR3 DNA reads TGTGCCAGTAGCTCGGGACAGGGTTGGACCGGGGAGCTGTTTTTT. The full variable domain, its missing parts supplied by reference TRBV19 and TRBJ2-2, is DGGITQSPKYLFRKEGQNVTLSCEQNLNHDAMYWYRQDPGQGLRLIYYSQIVNDFQKGDIAEGYSVSREKKESFPLTVTSAQKNPTAFYLCASSSGQGWTGELFFGEGSRLTVL.

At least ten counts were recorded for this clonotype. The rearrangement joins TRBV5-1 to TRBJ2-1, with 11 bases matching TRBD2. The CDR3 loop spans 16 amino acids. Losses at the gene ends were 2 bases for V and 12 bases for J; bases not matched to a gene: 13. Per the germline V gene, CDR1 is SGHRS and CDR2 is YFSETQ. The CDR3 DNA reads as TGCGCCAGCAGCTTCCGGGCTAGCGGGGGGCCCCATCGGCAGTTCTTC. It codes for CASSFRASGGPHRQFF.

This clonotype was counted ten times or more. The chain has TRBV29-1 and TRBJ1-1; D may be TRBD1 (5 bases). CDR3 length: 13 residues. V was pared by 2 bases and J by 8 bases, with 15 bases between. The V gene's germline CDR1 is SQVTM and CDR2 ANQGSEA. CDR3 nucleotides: TGCAGCGTTGAAAGGGGATGGACGGCAGAAGCTTTCTTT. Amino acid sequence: CSVERGWTAEAFF.

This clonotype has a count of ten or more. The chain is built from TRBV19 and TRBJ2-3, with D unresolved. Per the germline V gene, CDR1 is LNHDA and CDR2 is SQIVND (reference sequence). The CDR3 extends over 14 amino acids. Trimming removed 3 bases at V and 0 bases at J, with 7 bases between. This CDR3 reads CASSIGYSTDTQYF. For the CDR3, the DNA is TGTGCCAGTAGTATTGGCTATAGCACAGATACGCAGTATTTT.

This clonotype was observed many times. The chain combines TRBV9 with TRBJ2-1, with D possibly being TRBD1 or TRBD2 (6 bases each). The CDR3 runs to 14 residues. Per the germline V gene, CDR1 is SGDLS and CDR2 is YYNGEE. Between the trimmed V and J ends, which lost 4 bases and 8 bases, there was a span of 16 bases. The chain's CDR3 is CASSPHPGGDEQFF. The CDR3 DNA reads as TGTGCCAGCAGCCCCCACCCCGGGGGCGATGAGCAGTTCTTC.

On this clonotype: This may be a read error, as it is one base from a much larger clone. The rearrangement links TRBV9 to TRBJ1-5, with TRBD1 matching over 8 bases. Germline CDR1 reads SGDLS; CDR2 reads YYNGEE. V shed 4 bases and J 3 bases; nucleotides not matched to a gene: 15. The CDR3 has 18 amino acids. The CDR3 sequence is CASSPRQGRTYTNQPQHF. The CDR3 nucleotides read TGTGCCAGCAGCCCTCGACAGGGGAGGACCTATACCAATCAGCCCCAGCATTTT.

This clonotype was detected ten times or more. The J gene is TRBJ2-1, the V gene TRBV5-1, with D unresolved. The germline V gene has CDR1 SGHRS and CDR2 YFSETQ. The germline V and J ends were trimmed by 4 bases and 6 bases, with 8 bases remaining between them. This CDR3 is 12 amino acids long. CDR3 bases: TGCGCCAGCAGCGCGTCTTTCAATGAGCAGTTCTTC. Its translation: CASSASFNEQFF. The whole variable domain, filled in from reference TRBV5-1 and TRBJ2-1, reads KAGVTQTPRYLIKTRGQQVTLSCSPISGHRSVSWYQQTPGQGLQFLFEYFSETQRNKGNFPGRFSGRQFSNSRSEMNVSTLELGDSALYLCASSASFNEQFFGPGTRLTVL.

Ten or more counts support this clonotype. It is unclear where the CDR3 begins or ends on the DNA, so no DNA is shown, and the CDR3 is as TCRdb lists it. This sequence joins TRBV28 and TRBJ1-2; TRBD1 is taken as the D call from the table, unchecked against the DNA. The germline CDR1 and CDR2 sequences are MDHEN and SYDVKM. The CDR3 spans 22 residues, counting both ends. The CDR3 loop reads CASSRDGGYTFGSGTQGHGYTF.

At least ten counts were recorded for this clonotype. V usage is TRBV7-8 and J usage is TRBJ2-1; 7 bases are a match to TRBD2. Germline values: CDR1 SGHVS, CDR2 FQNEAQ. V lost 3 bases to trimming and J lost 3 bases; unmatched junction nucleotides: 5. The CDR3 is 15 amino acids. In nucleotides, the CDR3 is TGTGCCAGCAGCTTTAGCGGGCAGCACTACAATGAGCAGTTCTTC. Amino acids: CASSFSGQHYNEQFF.

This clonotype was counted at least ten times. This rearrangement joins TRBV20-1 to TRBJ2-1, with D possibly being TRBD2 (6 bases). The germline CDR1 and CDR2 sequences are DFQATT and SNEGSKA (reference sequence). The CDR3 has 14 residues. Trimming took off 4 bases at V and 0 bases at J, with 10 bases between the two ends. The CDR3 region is CSAKTSRSYNEQFF. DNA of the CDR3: TGCAGTGCTAAAACTAGCCGCTCCTACAATGAGCAGTTCTTC.

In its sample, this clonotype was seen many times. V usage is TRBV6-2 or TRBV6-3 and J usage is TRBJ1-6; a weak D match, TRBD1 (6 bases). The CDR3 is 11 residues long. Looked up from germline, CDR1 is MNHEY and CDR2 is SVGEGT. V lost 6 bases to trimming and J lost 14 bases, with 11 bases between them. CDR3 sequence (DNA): TGTGCCAGCAGGGGGGGCCCATCCCTCCACTTT. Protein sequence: CASRGGPSLHF.

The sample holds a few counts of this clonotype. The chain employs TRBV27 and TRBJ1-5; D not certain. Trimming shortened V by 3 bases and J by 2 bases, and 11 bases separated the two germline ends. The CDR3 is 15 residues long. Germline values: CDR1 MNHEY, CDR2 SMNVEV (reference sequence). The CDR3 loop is CASSFLPDGNQPQHF. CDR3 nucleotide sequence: TGTGCCAGCAGTTTCCTTCCCGACGGCAATCAGCCCCAGCATTTT.

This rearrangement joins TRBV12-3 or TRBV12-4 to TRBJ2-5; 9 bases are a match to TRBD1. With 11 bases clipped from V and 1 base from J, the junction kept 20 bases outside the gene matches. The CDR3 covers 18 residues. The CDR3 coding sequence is TGTGCCCTCAGTCTTACAGGGGGCGGGTCCCCTCTCCAAGAGACCCAGTACTTC. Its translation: CALSLTGGGSPLQETQYF.

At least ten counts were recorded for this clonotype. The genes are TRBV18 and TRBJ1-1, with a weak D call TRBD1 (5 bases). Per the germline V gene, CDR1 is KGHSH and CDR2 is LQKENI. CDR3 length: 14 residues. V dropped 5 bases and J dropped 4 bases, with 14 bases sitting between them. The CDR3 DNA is TGTGCCAGCTCAGTCGACAGTCCCTTCACTGAAGCTTTCTTT. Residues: CASSVDSPFTEAFF.